The clone carrying this T cell receptor (beta chain) was seen a few times. The data belong to a study of molecular identifiers for immune sequencing clone quantification. Sorting isolated naive CD8 T cells as CD8+CD4-CCR7+CD45RA+ events. This CDR3 is built from 17 residues. Germline trimming cut 6 bases from V and 0 bases from J; bases unmatched to any gene: 8. Germline loops: CDR1 MNHEY, CDR2 SMNVEV (reference sequence). TCRdb re-derived calls from the PCR reads in MiXCR, one entry per CDR3 protein. The sample holds approximately 550,000 distinct CDR3 sequences; roughly 25% are singletons and the top ten take around 0.79%.

The sequence came from a human donor in good health. Some libraries in this study had Jurkat cell RNA spiked in. The chain uses TRBV27 and TRBJ2-6; 7 nucleotides align to TRBD1. Sequenced sample: naive CD8+ T cells from blood, with Jurkat cell RNA spiked in. Subset meaning: FACS-sorted CD8+CD4-CCR7+CD45RA+ naive T cells. CDR3 in amino acids: CASSWDSLASGANVLTF. The CDR3 coding sequence is TGTGCCAGCAGCTGGGACAGCCTAGCCTCTGGGGCCAACGTCCTGACTTTC. Full variable domain (outside the CDR3, taken from reference TRBV27 and TRBJ2-6): EAQVTQNPRYLITVTGKKLTVTCSQNMNHEYMSWYRQDPGLGLRQIYYSMNVEVTDKGDVPEGYKVSRKEKRNFPLILESPSPNQTSLYFCASSWDSLASGANVLTFGAGSRLTVL.